What follows are 14 T cell receptor beta chains derived from one specimen sequenced in a study of blood T cell repertoires in COVID-19. Only in-frame clones appear in the TCRdb table, and some are missing; sequencing was by immunoSEQ multiplex PCR. The sample lists approximately 180,000 clones; roughly 88% were seen once. Input material: peripheral blood. These receptors came from a middle-aged woman with COVID-19, enrolled during active disease.

This clone was detected once. The CDR3 DNA is TGTGCCAGCGGATCATCGTTGGGGACAGTCAATCAGCCCCAGCATTTT. Translated, it gives CASGSSLGTVNQPQHF. The chain is built from TRBV5-5 and TRBJ1-5; 7 positions agree with TRBD1. The CDR3 has 16 residues. Germline V gives CDR1 SGHKS, CDR2 YYEKEE (reference sequence). J gave up 3 bases and V 7 bases, and 13 bases lay outside the gene matches.

J is TRBJ2-1 and V is TRBV5-8; 9 bases agree with TRBD2. This CDR3 comprises 15 residues. V shed 4 bases and J 5 bases; nucleotides not matched to a gene: 7. Germline values: CDR1 SGHTS, CDR2 YDEGEE. The chain's CDR3 is CASSGGASGNNEQFF. CDR3 bases: TGTGCCAGCAGCGGAGGTGCTAGCGGGAACAATGAGCAGTTCTTC. The complete variable domain, with remaining parts taken from reference TRBV5-8 and TRBJ2-1, reads EAGVTQSPTHLIKTRGQQATLRCSPISGHTSVYWYQQALGLGLQFLLWYDEGEERNRGNFPPRFSGRQFPNYSSELNVNALELEDSALYLCASSGGASGNNEQFFGPGTRLTVL.

The chain links TRBV19 to TRBJ2-3; 7 positions match TRBD2. This CDR3 is 15 amino acids long. The germline V gene has CDR1 LNHDA and CDR2 SQIVND (reference sequence). Trimming removed 3 bases from V and 4 bases from J; junction bases left unmatched: 7. The CDR3 reads CASSMGGGEADTQYF. The CDR3 DNA reads TGTGCCAGTAGTATGGGGGGGGGTGAGGCAGATACGCAGTATTTT.

The gene calls are TRBV5-6 and TRBJ2-2, with TRBD1 matching 8 bases. Germline V CDR1 and CDR2: SGHDT, YYEEEE. J was trimmed by 4 bases and V by 3 bases; bases with no gene match: 11. The CDR3 has 17 residues. The CDR3 reads CASSSLRTGYVTGELFF. The CDR3 nucleotides are TGTGCCAGCAGCTCGCTCCGGACAGGGTACGTCACCGGGGAGCTGTTTTTT.

This clone has a handful of counts. The J gene is TRBJ2-6, the V gene TRBV2; D is uncertain. The V gene's germline CDR1 is SNHLY and CDR2 FYNNEI. The CDR3 is 15 residues long. V was shortened by 6 bases and J by 0 bases, with 9 bases between the two germline ends. DNA of the CDR3: TGTGCCAGCAGGGCAGATATCTCTGGGGCCAACGTCCTGACTTTC. Translating it yields CASRADISGANVLTF.

This clone was found once. This chain uses TRBV7-9 with TRBJ1-2; TRBD1 is a possible D gene (6 bases). Trimming removed 4 bases from V and 2 bases from J, with 11 bases in between. Germline values: CDR1 SEHNR, CDR2 FQNEAQ (reference sequence). CDR3 size: 14 residues. The DNA of the CDR3 is TGTGCCAGCAGCTCCGACAGGTCCAACTATGGCTACACCTTC. Its protein product is CASSSDRSNYGYTF.

This clone was detected a few times. The chain links TRBV6-8 to TRBJ2-3; D may be TRBD2 (6 bases). Trimming took 8 bases from V and 1 from J, leaving 28 bases between them. Germline CDR1 and CDR2: MNHGY and SAAAGT. The CDR3 runs to 19 residues. The CDR3 loop is CASPGKGLASGIGTDTQYF. In DNA form, the CDR3 reads TGTGCCAGCCCAGGAAAGGGGCTAGCGTCGGGGATCGGCACAGATACGCAGTATTTT.

This chain joins TRBV3-1 (or the pseudogene TRBV3-2) and TRBJ2-1, with D hard to call. V lost 4 bases, J lost 8 bases, and 12 bases lay in between. This CDR3 is built from 13 residues. The V gene's germline CDR1 is LGHDT and CDR2 YNNKEL (reference sequence). The CDR3 sequence: CASSRSLGDEQFF. In DNA, the CDR3 is TGTGCCAGCAGCCGCTCTCTCGGAGATGAGCAGTTCTTC.

V is TRBV2 and J is TRBJ1-2; tentative D call: TRBD1 (5 bases). V was trimmed by 1 base and J by 0 bases, leaving 24 bases between them. This CDR3 comprises 20 residues. The germline CDR1 and CDR2 sequences are SNHLY and FYNNEI. In DNA form, the CDR3 reads TGTGCCAGCAGTGAAGTATCCCGGGTGACTGACAGCAAAGCTAACTATGGCTACACCTTC. Translating gives CASSEVSRVTDSKANYGYTF.

V is TRBV18 and J is TRBJ1-2; possible D gene TRBD1, 5 bases. Germline assignment: CDR1 KGHSH and CDR2 LQKENI. The CDR3 is made up of 15 amino acids. Trimming took off 2 bases at V and 4 bases at J, with 14 bases between the two ends. CDR3 amino acids: CASSPDRWGPYGYTF. CDR3 coding DNA: TGTGCCAGCTCACCAGACCGATGGGGCCCCTATGGCTACACCTTC.

The chain joins TRBV3-1 (or the pseudogene TRBV3-2) to TRBJ1-1; a weak D match, TRBD1 (6 bases). This CDR3 has 14 amino acids. Trimming stripped 1 base from V and 5 bases from J, with 11 bases between. Germline V gene sequence: CDR1 LGHDT, CDR2 YNNKEL (reference sequence). The CDR3 DNA follows: TGTGCCAGCAGCCAAGGGGTGGGGGCGACTGAAGCTTTCTTT. Its translation: CASSQGVGATEAFF.

V usage is TRBV11-2 and J usage is TRBJ2-1, with TRBD2 matching over 14 bases. From germline, CDR1 is SGHAT and CDR2 FQNNGV. The CDR3 runs 19 residues. V trimming: 2 bases; J trimming: 2 bases; junction bases outside the gene matches: 8. The CDR3 nucleotides read TGTGCCAGCAGCTTAAGACTAGCGGGGGGGCGTAGGGCCTACAATGAGCAGTTCTTC. This encodes CASSLRLAGGRRAYNEQFF.

The J gene is TRBJ1-1, the V gene TRBV28, with 8 positions matching TRBD1. V shed 3 bases, J shed 5 bases, and the junction held 11 bases outside the gene matches. Germline V CDR1 and CDR2: MDHEN, SYDVKM. The CDR3 is 16 residues long. As DNA, the CDR3 is TGTGCCAGCAGTTTTCGTAGGACAGGGCTTCTTACTGAAGCTTTCTTT. Protein sequence: CASSFRRTGLLTEAFF. Full variable domain (remainder filled in from reference TRBV28 and TRBJ1-1): DVKVTQSSRYLVKRTGEKVFLECVQDMDHENMFWYRQDPGLGLRLIYFSYDVKMKEKGDIPEGYSVSREKKERFSLILESASTNQTSMYLCASSFRRTGLLTEAFFGQGTRLTVV.

CDR3 bases: TGCGCCAGCAGCTCCCGTTTCGCGGCTAGCTCCTACGAGCAGTACTTC. Translating it yields CASSSRFAASSYEQYF. The V gene is TRBV4-1, the J gene TRBJ2-7; D gene unclear. This CDR3 comprises 16 residues. V shed 5 bases and J shed 0 bases, with 17 bases lying between them. Germline V lookup: CDR1 MGHRA, CDR2 YSYEKL.